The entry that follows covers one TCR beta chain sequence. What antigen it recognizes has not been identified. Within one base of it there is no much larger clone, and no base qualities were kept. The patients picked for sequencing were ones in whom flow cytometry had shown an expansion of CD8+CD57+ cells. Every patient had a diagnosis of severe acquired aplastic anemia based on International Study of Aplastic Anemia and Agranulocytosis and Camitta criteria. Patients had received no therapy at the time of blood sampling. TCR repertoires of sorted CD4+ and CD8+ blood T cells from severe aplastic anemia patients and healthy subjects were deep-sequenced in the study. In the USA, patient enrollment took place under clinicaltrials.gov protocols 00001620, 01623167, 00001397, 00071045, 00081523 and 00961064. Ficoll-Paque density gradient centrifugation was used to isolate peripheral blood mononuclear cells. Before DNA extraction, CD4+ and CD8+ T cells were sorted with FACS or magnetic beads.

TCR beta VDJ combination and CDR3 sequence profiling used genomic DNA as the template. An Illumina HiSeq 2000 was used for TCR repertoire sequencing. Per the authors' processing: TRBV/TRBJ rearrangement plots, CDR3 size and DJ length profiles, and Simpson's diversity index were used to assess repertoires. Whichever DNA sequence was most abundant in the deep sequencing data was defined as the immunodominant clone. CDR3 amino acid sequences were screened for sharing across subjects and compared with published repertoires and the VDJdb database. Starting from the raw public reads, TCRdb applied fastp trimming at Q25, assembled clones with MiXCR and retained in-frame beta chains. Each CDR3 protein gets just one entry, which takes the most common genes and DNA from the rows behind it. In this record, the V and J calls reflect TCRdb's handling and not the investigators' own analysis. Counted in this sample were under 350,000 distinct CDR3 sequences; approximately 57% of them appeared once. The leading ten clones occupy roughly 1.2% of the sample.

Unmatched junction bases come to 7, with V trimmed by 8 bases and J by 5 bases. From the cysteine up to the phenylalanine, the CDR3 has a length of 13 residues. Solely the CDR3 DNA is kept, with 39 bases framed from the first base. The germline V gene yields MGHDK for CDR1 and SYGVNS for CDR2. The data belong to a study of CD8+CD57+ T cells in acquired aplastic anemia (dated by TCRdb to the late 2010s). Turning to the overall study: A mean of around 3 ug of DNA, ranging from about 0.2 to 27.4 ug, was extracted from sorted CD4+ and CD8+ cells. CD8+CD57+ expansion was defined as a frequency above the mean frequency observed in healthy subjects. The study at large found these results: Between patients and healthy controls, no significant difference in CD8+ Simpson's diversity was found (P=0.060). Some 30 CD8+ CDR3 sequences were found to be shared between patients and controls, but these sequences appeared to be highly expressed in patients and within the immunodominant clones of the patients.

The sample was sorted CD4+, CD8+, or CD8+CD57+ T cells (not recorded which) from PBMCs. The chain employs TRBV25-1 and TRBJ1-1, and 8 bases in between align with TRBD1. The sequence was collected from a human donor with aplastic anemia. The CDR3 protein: CASHRGGETEAFF. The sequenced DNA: TGTGCCAGCCACAGGGGGGGAGAAACTGAAGCTTTCTTT. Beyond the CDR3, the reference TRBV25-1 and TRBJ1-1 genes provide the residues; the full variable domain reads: EADIYQTPRYLVIGTGKKITLECSQTMGHDKMYWYQQDPGMELHLIHYSYGVNSTEKGDLSSESTVSRIRTEHFPLTLESARPSHTSQYLCASHRGGETEAFFGQGTRLTVV.